The 11 T cell receptor beta chains below all came from one sample that was sequenced in a study of shared clonotypes between healthy human individuals (dated by TCRdb to 2020 to 2021). Receptor amplification or capture employed the immunoSEQ multiplex PCR assay. TCRdb provides this immuneACCESS table in a form limited to in-frame rearrangements. Some clones are lacking; in checked studies, under half of them reflect an unresolved V gene, and why the rest are absent is not known. The sample table lists roughly 1,600,000 clones, approximately 98.5% of them with a count of one. Roughly 0.36% of the sample is in the top ten clones. Material: naive CD4+ T cells sorted from blood. The sample's cell subset or site, from its label and the paper: CD45RA+ positively selected. The receptors originated from a man aged 25-45 years in good health.

J is TRBJ2-1 and V is TRBV9; D could derive from TRBD1 or TRBD2 (6 bases each). Germline assignment: CDR1 SGDLS and CDR2 YYNGEE. V lost 3 bases and J lost 15, with 19 bases in between. This CDR3 region has 13 residues. The CDR3 DNA reads as TGTGCCAGCAGCGCGACCACCGGGGGCCGTGGGTTCTTC. Translating it yields CASSATTGGRGFF.

Note on this clone: The same CDR3 also results from other DNA sequences found in this sample. The chain carries TRBV5-1 and TRBJ2-1; 12 bases match TRBD2. Germline assignment: CDR1 SGHRS and CDR2 YFSETQ. The CDR3 loop spans 16 amino acids. The V gene end was trimmed by 4 bases and the J gene end by 0 bases; junction bases not matched to a gene: 2. The DNA of the CDR3 is TGCGCCAGCAGCCCGACTAGCGGGAGCTCCTACAATGAGCAGTTCTTC. Translating gives CASSPTSGSSYNEQFF.

The chain couples TRBV25-1 to TRBJ2-1; a weak D match, TRBD1 (5 bases). Trimming took off 2 bases at V and 2 bases at J, with 10 bases between the two ends. The germline CDR1 and CDR2 sequences are MGHDK and SYGVNS. There are 15 residues in the CDR3. The CDR3 region has the DNA TGTGCCAGCAGTGAACCAAGGGGCCCCTACAATGAGCAGTTCTTC. It translates to CASSEPRGPYNEQFF. The full variable domain, rest sourced from reference TRBV25-1 and TRBJ2-1, is EADIYQTPRYLVIGTGKKITLECSQTMGHDKMYWYQQDPGMELHLIHYSYGVNSTEKGDLSSESTVSRIRTEHFPLTLESARPSHTSQYLCASSEPRGPYNEQFFGPGTRLTVL.

This chain joins TRBV7-2 and TRBJ1-5; tentatively, D is TRBD1 (6 bases). The germline gives CDR1 SGHTA, CDR2 FQGNSA. V was shortened by 3 bases and J by 1 base, with 13 bases between the two germline ends. CDR3 length: 16 amino acids. Here the CDR3 reads CASSFLSGVSNQPQHF. CDR3 coding DNA: TGTGCCAGCAGCTTCTTATCAGGGGTAAGCAATCAGCCCCAGCATTTT.

V gene TRBV6-1 combines with J gene TRBJ2-2; possible D gene TRBD1, 5 bases. The CDR3 spans 14 residues. The germline gives CDR1 MNHNS, CDR2 SASEGT. V shed 7 bases and J shed 0 bases, with 9 bases lying between them. The CDR3 here is CASKGRANTGELFF. The CDR3, as DNA: TGTGCCAGCAAGGGCAGGGCGAACACCGGGGAGCTGTTTTTT.

The chain carries TRBV9 and TRBJ2-7; the match to TRBD2 covers 11 bases. Germline CDR1 is SGDLS and CDR2 is YYNGEE. V lost 4 bases to trimming and J lost 0 bases; unmatched junction nucleotides: 6. The CDR3 is 16 residues long. The CDR3 bases are TGTGCCAGCAGCCTCTCGGGACTAGCGGACTCCTACGAGCAGTACTTC. This encodes CASSLSGLADSYEQYF.

This chain links TRBV5-1 with TRBJ2-1, with 11 bases lining up with TRBD2. The CDR3 length is 14 residues. V was pared by 5 bases and J by 5 bases, with 3 bases of the junction left unmatched. The V gene's germline CDR1 is SGHRS and CDR2 YFSETQ. CDR3 in DNA: TGCGCCAGCAGTATAGCGGGAGGGGACAATGAGCAGTTCTTC. It yields the protein CASSIAGGDNEQFF.

This chain connects TRBV18 to TRBJ1-1; 10 bases are shared with TRBD1. Germline V gene sequence: CDR1 KGHSH, CDR2 LQKENI. The CDR3 runs 15 residues. Trimming removed 6 bases from V and 3 bases from J; junction bases left unmatched: 7. CDR3 sequence reads: CASSPRGTGDTEAFF. Here the CDR3 DNA reads TGTGCCAGCTCCCCCAGAGGGACAGGGGACACTGAAGCTTTCTTT.

The chain recombines TRBV6-1 with TRBJ1-3; no clear D. Trimming cost V 2 bases and J 7 bases, with 21 bases left between them. The CDR3 runs to 17 residues. Germline V lookup: CDR1 MNHNS, CDR2 SASEGT. CDR3 DNA: TGTGCCAGCAGTGAACTGGCAGGACCCATCATCGTCAACACCATATATTTT. Translating it yields CASSELAGPIIVNTIYF.

The rearrangement uses TRBV6-6 and TRBJ2-7; no reliable D call. The germline CDR1 and CDR2 sequences are MNHNY and SVGAGI (reference sequence). The CDR3 extends over 14 amino acids. V was clipped by 2 bases and J by 2 bases, with 10 bases between them. CDR3 nucleotides: TGTGCCAGCAGTTACCTAGGCCCTACCTACGAGCAGTACTTC. Its translation: CASSYLGPTYEQYF.

V usage is TRBV9 and J usage is TRBJ1-2; D gene unclear. Trimming cost V 1 base and J 3 bases, with 10 bases left between them. The CDR3 covers 14 residues. Germline loops: CDR1 SGDLS, CDR2 YYNGEE. CDR3 protein: CASSVSRGDYGYTF. CDR3 sequence (DNA): TGTGCCAGCAGCGTATCCAGAGGAGACTATGGCTACACCTTC.